These 30 T cell receptor beta chains were all obtained from the same sample, sequenced in a study of PD-1 blockade in classical Hodgkin lymphoma. Libraries were prepared by immunoSEQ multiplex PCR; TCRdb keeps only in-frame clonotypes and omits some of them. The table lists roughly 7,100 clones, 86% of them singletons. Time point reported: cycle 4 day 1 (C4D1), after 5 to 7 weeks of nivolumab. Autologous stem cell transplantation was followed by relapse in every patient, and brentuximab vedotin exposure varied. The sequencing here drew on peripheral blood mononuclear cells (PBMCs), taken before the fourth cycle of nivolumab. Receptors originate from a human donor with classical Hodgkin lymphoma.

The gene calls are TRBV18 and TRBJ2-2; D ambiguous. This CDR3 is 14 amino acids long. Trimming took 2 bases from V and 4 from J, leaving 8 bases between them. Germline CDR1 reads KGHSH; CDR2 reads LQKENI. CDR3 bases: TGTGCCAGCTCACCATTATCGCGCACCGGGGAGCTGTTTTTT. Amino acids: CASSPLSRTGELFF.

Only one count was recorded for this clone. The CDR3: CASSLRQLNTEAFF. The CDR3 nucleotides are TGTGCCAGCAGCTTAAGGCAGTTGAACACTGAAGCTTTCTTT. This rearrangement joins TRBV7-3 to TRBJ1-1; D ambiguous. Germline lookup yields CDR1 SGHTA and CDR2 FQGTGA. Trimming removed 1 base at V and 0 bases at J, with 6 bases between. CDR3 length: 14 residues.

The chain links TRBV13 to TRBJ2-3, with D perhaps matching TRBD1 (5 bases). The CDR3 totals 15 residues. Germline values: CDR1 PRHDT, CDR2 FYEKMQ (reference sequence). The ends were cut back, 7 bases at V and 2 bases at J, with 16 bases in the middle. CDR3 in DNA: TGTGCCAGCACCCGGAAAAGGGGCATCACAGATACGCAGTATTTT. Its protein is CASTRKRGITDTQYF.

This chain links TRBV27 with TRBJ2-5, with D perhaps TRBD2 (6 bases). Germline CDR1 and CDR2: MNHEY and SMNVEV (reference sequence). This CDR3 has 15 amino acids. Trimming pared 5 bases from V and 5 bases from J, leaving 18 bases between. The CDR3 region has the DNA TGTGCCAGCAGTACCCGGGACTCCCGCGGGGAGACCCAGTACTTC. It codes for CASSTRDSRGETQYF.

The chain links TRBV6-1 to TRBJ1-1; maybe TRBD1 (6 bases). The V and J ends lost 1 base and 5 bases respectively, with 14 bases between them. The CDR3 has 15 amino acids. Germline V CDR1 and CDR2: MNHNS, SASEGT. DNA of the CDR3: TGTGCCAGCAGTGAAGGCCCAGGGGTGGTTACTGAAGCTTTCTTT. The encoded protein is CASSEGPGVVTEAFF.

The CDR3 region has the DNA TGCGCCAGCAGCCCTGGGGGTTACAATGAAAAACTGTTTTTT. Its protein product is CASSPGGYNEKLFF. This sequence joins TRBV5-1 and TRBJ1-4, with D possibly being TRBD1 (5 bases). This CDR3 comprises 14 residues. In germline, CDR1 is SGHRS, CDR2 YFSETQ. Trimming stripped 4 bases from V and 5 bases from J, with 12 bases between.

The chain recombines TRBV29-1 with TRBJ1-1, with D possibly TRBD1 on 6 matching bases. Trimming removed 6 bases from V and 5 bases from J, with 13 bases in between. Germline CDR1 reads SQVTM; CDR2 reads ANQGSEA. The CDR3 has 12 amino acids. The CDR3 is CSVRQVSTEAFF. The CDR3 DNA reads as TGCAGCGTGCGACAGGTTTCTACTGAAGCTTTCTTT.

The chain has TRBV5-5 and TRBJ2-5; the D gene is possibly TRBD2 (6 bases). V lost 0 bases to trimming and J lost 5 bases, with 17 bases between them. Looked up from germline, CDR1 is SGHKS and CDR2 is YYEKEE (reference sequence). The CDR3 length is 16 residues. CDR3 bases: TGTGCCAGCAGCTTGGATGTCGCGGGAATTAGTGAGACCCAGTACTTC. Protein: CASSLDVAGISETQYF.

The chain uses TRBV5-8 and TRBJ2-5; D is unresolved. The CDR3 covers 12 residues. The germline V gene has CDR1 SGHTS and CDR2 YDEGEE. V gave up 4 bases and J gave up 4 bases, with 8 bases separating them. In nucleotides, the CDR3 is TGTGCCAGCAGCCCCCGAACAGAGACCCAGTACTTC. Protein product: CASSPRTETQYF.

J is TRBJ2-3 and V is TRBV2; D unclear. Germline lookup yields CDR1 SNHLY and CDR2 FYNNEI. With 7 bases removed from V and 0 bases from J, the gap between germline ends came to 8 bases. The CDR3 is 13 residues long. This CDR3 is CASNEASTDTQYF. CDR3 in DNA: TGTGCCAGCAATGAGGCTAGCACAGATACGCAGTATTTT.

V and J are TRBV6-1 and TRBJ2-7; D unresolved. The CDR3 runs to 14 residues. CDR1 is MNHNS and CDR2 is SASEGT in the germline V gene. Trimming removed 1 base from V and 3 bases from J, with 10 bases in between. The CDR3 nucleotides read TGTGCCAGCAGTGAAGTTGCGGCAAACTACGAGCAGTACGTC. This encodes CASSEVAANYEQYV.

The sample holds one count of this clone. The V gene is TRBV19, the J gene TRBJ1-5; D possibly corresponds to TRBD1 (5 bases). Germline values: CDR1 LNHDA, CDR2 SQIVND (reference sequence). The CDR3 loop spans 13 amino acids. With 5 bases removed from V and 3 bases from J, the gap between germline ends came to 8 bases. The CDR3 sequence: CASSRGHNQPQHF. The CDR3 coding sequence is TGTGCCAGTAGTCGCGGACACAATCAGCCCCAGCATTTT.

The chain joins TRBV27 to TRBJ1-2, with D perhaps TRBD1 (6 bases). The CDR3 totals 15 residues. V lost 3 bases to trimming and J lost 7 bases, with 18 bases between them. Germline lookup yields CDR1 MNHEY and CDR2 SMNVEV (reference sequence). The CDR3, as DNA: TGTGCCAGCAGTTTGATAGGAACAGGGCGCGGTGGCTACACCTTC. It encodes CASSLIGTGRGGYTF.

The rearrangement joins TRBV5-1 to TRBJ2-3, with 8 bases identical to TRBD2. Germline CDR1 reads SGHRS; CDR2 reads YFSETQ. CDR3 size: 16 residues. The V gene end was trimmed by 9 bases and the J gene end by 5 bases; junction bases not matched to a gene: 17. CDR3 region: CATAVGGANLGDTQYF. The CDR3 region has the DNA TGCGCCACCGCGGTCGGGGGGGCTAACCTAGGAGATACGCAGTATTTT.

This rearrangement joins TRBV14 to TRBJ2-7; D is ambiguous. The CDR3 runs to 13 residues. Trimming removed 10 bases at V and 6 bases at J, with 19 bases between. Germline V gene data show CDR1 as SGHDN and CDR2 as FVKESK. This CDR3 is CAKLQARRVEQYV. As DNA, the CDR3 is TGTGCCAAGCTACAAGCGCGAAGGGTCGAGCAGTACGTC.

The J gene is TRBJ1-1, the V gene TRBV6-4; D call uncertain. The CDR3 consists of 16 residues. Between the trimmed V and J ends, which lost 0 bases and 3 bases, there was a span of 14 bases. Germline V CDR1 and CDR2: MRHNA, SNTAGT. This CDR3 reads CASSDSPSTDYTEAFF. For the CDR3, the DNA is TGTGCCAGCAGTGACTCTCCATCGACGGACTACACTGAAGCTTTCTTT.

The rearrangement uses TRBV5-6 and TRBJ2-3; D gene unclear. V was shortened by 2 bases and J by 2 bases, with 9 bases between the two germline ends. Germline V lookup: CDR1 SGHDT, CDR2 YYEEEE. The CDR3 length is 14 residues. DNA for the CDR3: TGTGCCAGCAGCTTTGCTGGCGTCACAGATACGCAGTATTTT. This encodes CASSFAGVTDTQYF.

This clone was found once. The J gene is TRBJ1-2, the V gene TRBV5-5; 8 positions agree with TRBD1. The CDR3 extends over 16 amino acids. J gave up 5 bases and V 0 bases, and 9 bases lay outside the gene matches. Germline assignment: CDR1 SGHKS and CDR2 YYEKEE (reference sequence). The chain's CDR3 is CASSLGQGAVLYGYTF. The CDR3 nucleotides are TGTGCCAGCAGCTTGGGGCAGGGGGCTGTCTTATATGGCTACACCTTC.

J is TRBJ1-1 and V is TRBV30; D gene unclear. The CDR3 totals 14 residues. Germline assignment: CDR1 GTSNPN and CDR2 SVGIG (reference sequence). V was trimmed by 0 bases and J by 0 bases, leaving 8 bases between them. The CDR3 bases are TGTGCCTGGAGTGTAACTTGGATGAACACTGAAGCTTTCTTT. Its translation: CAWSVTWMNTEAFF.

The chain links TRBV18 to TRBJ1-2; D not resolved. CDR3 size: 13 residues. In germline, CDR1 is KGHSH, CDR2 LQKENI. V dropped 6 bases and J dropped 6 bases, with 14 bases sitting between them. The CDR3 nucleotides are TGTGCCAGCTCTACCTCAATGGGCAATGGCTACACCTTC. Protein sequence: CASSTSMGNGYTF.

The genes are TRBV6-6 and TRBJ1-4; D unclear. The CDR3 sequence is 15 residues long. Germline V gene sequence: CDR1 MNHNY, CDR2 SVGAGI (reference sequence). V lost 6 bases to trimming and J lost 8 bases, with 19 bases between them. For the CDR3, the DNA is TGTGCCAGCAGCTTCTCGAACCGGCCTCGGGAAAAACTGTTTTTT. Residues: CASSFSNRPREKLFF.

The chain couples TRBV29-1 to TRBJ2-1; TRBD2 agrees at 13 bases. The germline CDR1 and CDR2 sequences are SQVTM and ANQGSEA. V shed 1 base and J 4 bases; nucleotides not matched to a gene: 1. CDR3 length: 15 residues. The CDR3 loop is CSVEGTSGSYNEQFF. The CDR3 DNA sequence: TGCAGCGTTGAAGGGACTAGCGGGAGTTACAATGAGCAGTTCTTC.

V usage is TRBV11-2 and J usage is TRBJ2-3; D is ambiguous. CDR3 size: 13 residues. The germline V gene has CDR1 SGHAT and CDR2 FQNNGV. Trimming removed 5 bases from V and 1 base from J, with 7 bases in between. Written as DNA, the CDR3 is TGTGCCAGCAGCCCCGGGCGCACAGATACGCAGTATTTT. As protein: CASSPGRTDTQYF.

This clone was detected once. The chain combines TRBV12-5 with TRBJ2-2; perhaps TRBD1 as D (5 bases). The CDR3 sequence is 19 residues long. CDR1 is LGHNT, CDR2 FRNRAP, per germline. With 5 bases removed from V and 4 bases from J, the gap between germline ends came to 26 bases. The DNA of the CDR3 is TGTGCTAGTGGTCCGGTGGACGTACTCCTCCAAGGGGTCACCGGGGAGCTGTTTTTT. It yields the protein CASGPVDVLLQGVTGELFF.

With regard to this clone: At one of its ends the junction is not consistent with the germline gene, which may arise from a read error. This chain links TRBV29-1 with TRBJ1-2; possible D gene TRBD1, 6 bases. CDR1 is SQVTM and CDR2 is ANQGSEA in the germline V gene. The CDR3 extends over 12 amino acids. CDR3 DNA sequence: TGCAGCGTCGAAGGGTCGGGGGCTGGCTACACCTTC. As protein: CSVEGSGAGYTF.

This clone has only a few counts. The chain employs TRBV19 and TRBJ1-6, with TRBD1 as a possible D gene (5 bases). The CDR3 consists of 15 residues. Germline loops: CDR1 LNHDA, CDR2 SQIVND (reference sequence). The V and J ends lost 5 bases and 11 bases respectively, with 19 bases between them. The CDR3 spells CASSAGVGGRTPLHF. CDR3 nucleotide sequence: TGTGCCAGTAGTGCGGGAGTTGGGGGACGGACACCCCTCCACTTT.

This clone has only one observation. The chain joins TRBV19 to TRBJ1-4; 9 bases fit TRBD1. The CDR3 runs to 15 residues. The V segment lost 5 bases and the J segment 7 bases; nucleotides outside the gene matches: 8. CDR1 is LNHDA and CDR2 is SQIVND in the germline V gene (reference sequence). For the CDR3, the DNA is TGTGCCAGTAGTGCCGGGGGACAGGGTGCTGAAAAACTGTTTTTT. This encodes CASSAGGQGAEKLFF.

The chain is built from TRBV5-1 and TRBJ1-2; D call uncertain. Trimming took 2 bases from V and 1 from J, leaving 6 bases between them. Looked up from germline, CDR1 is SGHRS and CDR2 is YFSETQ. The CDR3 loop spans 13 amino acids. The CDR3 nucleotides are TGCGCCAGCAGCTTAACAGATAACTATGGCTACACCTTC. Its protein is CASSLTDNYGYTF.

The chain is built from TRBV9 and TRBJ2-5; D is ambiguous. The CDR3 sequence is 13 residues long. Germline V gene sequence: CDR1 SGDLS, CDR2 YYNGEE. V lost 4 bases to trimming and J lost 7 bases, with 14 bases between them. For the CDR3, the DNA is TGTGCCAGCAGCCCCGATCTTCATGGGACCCAGTACTTC. Amino acid sequence: CASSPDLHGTQYF.

The genes are TRBV5-8 and TRBJ1-2; a possible D gene is TRBD1 (5 bases). V lost 0 bases, J lost 5 bases, and 8 bases lay in between. From germline, CDR1 is SGHTS and CDR2 YDEGEE. The CDR3 extends over 13 amino acids. CDR3 in amino acids: CASSLGGSYGYTF. CDR3 bases: TGTGCCAGCAGCTTGGGGGGCTCTTATGGCTACACCTTC.